The sequence of this T cell receptor (beta chain) was determined in a study of T cells in Graves' hyperthyroidism and ophthalmopathy. Per the germline V gene, CDR1 is MGHRA and CDR2 is YSYEKL. After removal of 7 bases from V and 6 bases from J, the junction contained 14 bases not matched to a gene. This CDR3 region has 17 residues. Amplification of TCR beta CDR3 regions was performed using RNA transcripts as template. The HTBI primer set served for first-round RT-PCR of the TCR CDR3. MiXCR, applied by TCRdb to the multiplex PCR reads, yields one record per CDR3 protein. The table lists about 560,000 distinct CDR3 sequences, about 14% of them singletons. Patients were excluded for uncontrolled infection, other autoimmune disease, pregnancy or lactation.

The V call is TRBV4-1, the J call TRBJ2-2, with TRBD1 identical over 10 bases. This TCR derives from a woman aged 40 to 50 with Graves' hyperthyroidism. The sample consisted of blood. The CDR3 protein is CASNDRLRDRGPGELFF. The DNA for the CDR3 is TGCGCCAGCAATGATCGGTTGAGGGACAGGGGACCCGGGGAGCTGTTTTTT.